This TCR beta chain was identified in a study of T cell responses to AZD1222 COVID-19 vaccine. V lost 0 bases and J 5 bases, leaving 12 bases between the germline ends. The germline V gene encodes CDR1 SGHNT and CDR2 YYREEE (reference sequence). This CDR3 contains 15 residues. Profiled with immunoSEQ multiplex PCR; TCRdb holds only in-frame clones, not every one. The sample shows about 130,000 clones, over 90% of them seen only once. Study-level results: Unmutated variant regions are reportedly the target of nearly half of TCRs that are spike-specific. CD4 TCRs linked to vaccination spanned spike, dominating at 160-218 and 743-854.

Notes on this clone: The antigen remains unidentified.

J is TRBJ2-1 and V is TRBV5-4; weak D call: TRBD2 (5 bases). The receptor's source is an adult in good health. This specimen consisted of peripheral blood, obtained on day 0 of AZD1222 vaccination. The DNA of the CDR3 is TGTGCCAGCAGCTTGGCTTCCCTAGCCGACAATGAGCAGTTCTTC. This translates into CASSLASLADNEQFF.